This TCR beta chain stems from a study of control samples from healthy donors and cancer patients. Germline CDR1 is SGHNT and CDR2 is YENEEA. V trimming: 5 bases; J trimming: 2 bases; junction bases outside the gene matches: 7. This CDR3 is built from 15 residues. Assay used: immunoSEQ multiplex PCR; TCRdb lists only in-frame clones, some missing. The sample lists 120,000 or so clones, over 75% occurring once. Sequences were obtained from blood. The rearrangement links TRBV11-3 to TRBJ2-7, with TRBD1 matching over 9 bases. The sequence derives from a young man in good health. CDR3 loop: CASSAQGAPAYEQYF. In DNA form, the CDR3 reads TGTGCCAGCAGCGCACAGGGGGCTCCCGCCTACGAGCAGTACTTC.